Listed below are T cell receptor beta chains from one sample, sequenced in a study of patients and donors after allogeneic stem cell transplantation. TCRdb itself ran the RT-PCR reads through MiXCR, one entry per CDR3 protein. The sample includes about a million distinct CDR3 sequences, about a sixth of them seen just once. The sample taken for sequencing was blood, either unsorted or a sorted T cell fraction (not recorded which). The receptors were gathered from a human donor who was either an allogeneic HSCT recipient or a stem cell or donor lymphocyte infusion donor (not recorded which). It is not recorded whose cells these are; they may come from a transplant donor. The CDR3 runs from the conserved cysteine through the conserved F or W. D genes are given only for firm matches. Size is stated for part of the rows, as once, few or many counts, or as a class when the clone is expanded.

-,few,TRBV5-1,TRBJ2-2,TGCGCCAGCAACTTCGAAACGGGGTTCGCCGGGGAGCTGTTTTTT,CASNFETGFAGELFF
TRBD2,few,TRBV5-1,TRBJ2-2,TGCGCCAGCAGCTTGAGACCGGGACTAGCGGTTAACACCGGGGAGCTGTTTTTT,CASSLRPGLAVNTGELFF
-,-,TRBV5-1,TRBJ2-5,TGCGCCAGCAGCTTGGTTCTGCTCGGGGGCCAAGAGACCCAGTACTTC,CASSLVLLGGQETQYF
-,few,TRBV11-1,TRBJ2-1,TGTGCCAGCAGCTTCCTATTCATGGCAGGGCTAACGATCTCCTACAATGAGCAGTTCTTC,CASSFLFMAGLTISYNEQFF
-,few,TRBV2,TRBJ2-3,TGTGCCAGCATCCCTCACGGGGCAGATACGCAGTATTTT,CASIPHGADTQYF
-,few,TRBV24-1,TRBJ2-3,TGTGCCACCATGGCGGGCCCCACAGATACGCAGTATTTT,CATMAGPTDTQYF
-,-,TRBV20-1,TRBJ1-5,TGCAGTGCTAGTCAGGTCAATCAGCCCCAGCATTTT,CSASQVNQPQHF
TRBD1,few,TRBV3-1,TRBJ2-1,TGTGCCAGCAGCCAAACCTCCGGGACAGGGGGCGAGCAGTTCTTC,CASSQTSGTGGEQFF
-,many,TRBV5-1,TRBJ1-1,TGCGCCAGCAGTTACGGGAGGGAGACTGAAGCTTTCTTT,CASSYGRETEAFF
-,few,TRBV4-2,TRBJ2-7,TGTGCCAGCAGCCAGGGGACATCCCTGAACGAGCAGTACTTC,CASSQGTSLNEQYF
-,-,TRBV25-1,TRBJ1-5,TGTGCCAGCAGTGATTCGACCAGGGATAACAATCAGCCCCAGCATTTT,CASSDSTRDNNQPQHF
TRBD2,few,TRBV29-1,TRBJ2-7,TGCAGCGTTGAAGGGGCGGGGGCCTACGAGCAGTACTTC,CSVEGAGAYEQYF
-,-,TRBV9,TRBJ1-3,TGTGCCAGCAGCGTAGAAGGGCAGTCTGGAAACACCATATATTTT,CASSVEGQSGNTIYF
-,few,TRBV5-8,TRBJ2-2,TGTGCCAGCACCCTACCCGAATGGGGCACCGGGGAGCTGTTTTTT,CASTLPEWGTGELFF
TRBD2,few,TRBV4-1,TRBJ2-7,TGCGCCAGCAGCCAAGATATTCTAGCGGGAGGGCTAACTTTCTCCTACGAGCAGTACTTC,CASSQDILAGGLTFSYEQYF
-,-,TRBV4-1,TRBJ1-3,TGCGCCAGCAGCCAAGAGAGGCCAGGAGTCGGTAGCGGTGGAAACACCATATATTTT,CASSQERPGVGSGGNTIYF
-,-,TRBV12-3/TRBV12-4,TRBJ2-3,TGTGCCAGCACTCTTCGGACTAAGACAGATACGCAGTATTTT,CASTLRTKTDTQYF
-,-,TRBV9,TRBJ1-2,TGTGCCAGCAGCGTAGGAGGGGTCGACGGCTACACCTTC,CASSVGGVDGYTF
-,few,TRBV12-3/TRBV12-4,TRBJ1-1,TGTGCCAGCAGTTTAGCACACGACAGGGAAGCTTTCTTT,CASSLAHDREAFF
-,-,TRBV2,TRBJ2-5,TGTGCCAGCAAGGGCGGCTTACAAGAGACCCAGTACTTC,CASKGGLQETQYF
-,-,TRBV5-6,TRBJ2-1,TGTGCCAGCAGCGACATCCACAATGAGCAGTTCTTC,CASSDIHNEQFF
TRBD1,many,TRBV12-3/TRBV12-4,TRBJ2-7,TGTGCCAGTCTGTTGGACAGGGGACCTGTAGAGCAGTACTTC,CASLLDRGPVEQYF
-,-,TRBV6-1,TRBJ1-5,TGTGCCAGCAGTGCCGGGGAGTTTAGCAATCAGCCCCAGCATTTT,CASSAGEFSNQPQHF
TRBD2,few,TRBV12-3/TRBV12-4,TRBJ2-3,TGTGCCAGCAGACTAGCGGGAGTATGGATCACAGATACGCAGTATTTT,CASRLAGVWITDTQYF
-,-,TRBV4-3,TRBJ1-4,TGCGCCAGCAGCCCAAAATGGGCAGGCGAAGAAAAACTGTTTTTT,CASSPKWAGEEKLFF
TRBD1,few,TRBV30,TRBJ2-7,TGTGCCTGGCGATCCTGGACAGGGAGGTCCGAGCAGTACTTC,CAWRSWTGRSEQYF
-,few,TRBV7-2,TRBJ2-1,TGTGCCAGCAGCCGCCGGGGCCCGAATGAGCAGTTCTTC,CASSRRGPNEQFF
TRBD1,few,TRBV11-2,TRBJ1-2,TGTGCCAGCAGCGTAACAGGGGATAACTATGGCTACACCTTC,CASSVTGDNYGYTF
TRBD1,-,TRBV12-3/TRBV12-4,TRBJ1-2,TGTGCCAGCAGTTTAGGTCAGGGGGGGCGCAGGGGCTATGGCTACACCTTC,CASSLGQGGRRGYGYTF
TRBD2,-,TRBV24-1,TRBJ2-1,TGTGCCACCCCGGGACTAGATAATGAGCAGTTCTTC,CATPGLDNEQFF
-,once,TRBV20-1,TRBJ2-7,TGCAGTGCTCCCTACGAGCAGTACTTC,CSAPYEQYF
TRBD2,-,TRBV12-3/TRBV12-4,TRBJ2-5,TGTGCCAGCAACAAGGGGGTAGCGGGAGTACTAGAGACCCAGTACTTC,CASNKGVAGVLETQYF
TRBD1,-,TRBV20-1,TRBJ2-7,TGCAGTGCGCTAAAGGGGGCCGCAACCTACGAGCAGTACTTC,CSALKGAATYEQYF
-,-,TRBV14,TRBJ2-5,TGTGCCAGCAGCCAAGACCCCAACGGGAGAGAGACCCAGTACTTC,CASSQDPNGRETQYF
TRBD1,few,TRBV20-1,TRBJ1-1,TGCAGTGCTCCTACAGGGGGAGTAGCTTTCTTT,CSAPTGGVAFF
TRBD2,few,TRBV5-4,TRBJ2-1,TGTGCCAGCAGCCCCCCAGGGGCGGGAGGCAACAATGAGCAGTTCTTC,CASSPPGAGGNNEQFF
TRBD1,many,TRBV11-1,TRBJ2-7,TGTGCCAGCAGCTCCCCTTGGCAGGGGGCCTACGAGCAGTACTTC,CASSSPWQGAYEQYF
TRBD2,few,TRBV20-1,TRBJ2-2,TGCAGTGCTAGCTCTAGCGGGGGGGCGCACACCGGGGAGCTGTTTTTT,CSASSSGGAHTGELFF
TRBD2,-,TRBV11-2,TRBJ2-3,TGTGCCAGCAGCCGTACCGGGGGGGGTATTTTTGATAGCACAGATACGCAGTATTTT,CASSRTGGGIFDSTDTQYF
TRBD2,few,TRBV6-1,TRBJ2-1,TGTGCCAGCAGTGACCCAGCGGGAATGTACAATGAGCAGTTCTTC,CASSDPAGMYNEQFF